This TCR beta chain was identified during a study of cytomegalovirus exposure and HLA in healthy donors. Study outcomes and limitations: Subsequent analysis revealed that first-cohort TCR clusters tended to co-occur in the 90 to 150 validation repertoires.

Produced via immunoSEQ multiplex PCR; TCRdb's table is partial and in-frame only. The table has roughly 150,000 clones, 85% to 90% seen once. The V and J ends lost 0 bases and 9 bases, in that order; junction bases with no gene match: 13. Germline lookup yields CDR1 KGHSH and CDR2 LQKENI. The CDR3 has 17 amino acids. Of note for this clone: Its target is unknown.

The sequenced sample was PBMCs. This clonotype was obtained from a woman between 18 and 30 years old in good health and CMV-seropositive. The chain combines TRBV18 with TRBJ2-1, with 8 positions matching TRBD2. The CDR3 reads CASSPPASGPAPREQFF. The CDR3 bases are TGTGCCAGCTCACCACCGGCTAGCGGGCCAGCCCCCCGTGAGCAGTTCTTC.